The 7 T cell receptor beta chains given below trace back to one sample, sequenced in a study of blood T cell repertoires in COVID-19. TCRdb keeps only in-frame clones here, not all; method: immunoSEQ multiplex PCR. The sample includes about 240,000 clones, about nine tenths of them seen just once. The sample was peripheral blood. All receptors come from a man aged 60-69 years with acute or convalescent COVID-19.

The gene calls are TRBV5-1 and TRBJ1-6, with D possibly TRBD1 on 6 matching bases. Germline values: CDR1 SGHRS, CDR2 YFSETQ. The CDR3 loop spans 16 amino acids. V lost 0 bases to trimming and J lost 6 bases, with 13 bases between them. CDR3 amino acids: CASSLGGGTSNSPLHF. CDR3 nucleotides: TGCGCCAGCAGCTTGGGAGGGGGTACGTCTAATTCACCCCTCCACTTT.

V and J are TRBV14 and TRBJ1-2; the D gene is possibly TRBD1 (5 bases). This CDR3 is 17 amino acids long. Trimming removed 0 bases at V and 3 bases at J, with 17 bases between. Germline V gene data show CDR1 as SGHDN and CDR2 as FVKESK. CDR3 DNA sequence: TGTGCCAGCAGCCAAGATTTAGGGGCTCGCGCAGACTATGGCTACACCTTC. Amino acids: CASSQDLGARADYGYTF.

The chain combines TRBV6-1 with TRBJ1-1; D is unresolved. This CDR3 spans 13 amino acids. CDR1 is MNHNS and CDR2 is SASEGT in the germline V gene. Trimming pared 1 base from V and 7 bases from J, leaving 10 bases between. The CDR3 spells CASSEGARLEAFF. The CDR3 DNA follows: TGTGCCAGCAGTGAAGGTGCAAGACTTGAAGCTTTCTTT.

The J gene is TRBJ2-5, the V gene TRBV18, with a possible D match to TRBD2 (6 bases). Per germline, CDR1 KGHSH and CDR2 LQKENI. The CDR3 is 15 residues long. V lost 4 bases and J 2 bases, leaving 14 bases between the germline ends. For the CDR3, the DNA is TGTGCCAGCTCACTTTCCTTTGGAGGGCAAGAGACCCAGTACTTC. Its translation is CASSLSFGGQETQYF. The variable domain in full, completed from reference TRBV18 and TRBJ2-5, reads NAGVMQNPRHLVRRRGQEARLRCSPMKGHSHVYWYRQLPEEGLKFMVYLQKENIIDESGMPKERFSAEFPKEGPSILRIQQVVRGDSAAYFCASSLSFGGQETQYFGPGTRLLVL.

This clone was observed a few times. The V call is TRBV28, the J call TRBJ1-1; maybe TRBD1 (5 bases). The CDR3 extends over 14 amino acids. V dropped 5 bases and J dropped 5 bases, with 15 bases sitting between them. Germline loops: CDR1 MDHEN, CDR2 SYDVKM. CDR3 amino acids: CASSRLAGGTEAFF. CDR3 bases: TGTGCCAGCAGTCGCCTGGCGGGGGGAACTGAAGCTTTCTTT.

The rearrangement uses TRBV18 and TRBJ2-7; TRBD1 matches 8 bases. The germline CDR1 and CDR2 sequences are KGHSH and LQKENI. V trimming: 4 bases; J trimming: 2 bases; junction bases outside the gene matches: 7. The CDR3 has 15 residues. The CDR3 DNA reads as TGTGCCAGCTCACGGGACAGGAAGAGCACCTACGAGCAGTACTTC. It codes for CASSRDRKSTYEQYF.

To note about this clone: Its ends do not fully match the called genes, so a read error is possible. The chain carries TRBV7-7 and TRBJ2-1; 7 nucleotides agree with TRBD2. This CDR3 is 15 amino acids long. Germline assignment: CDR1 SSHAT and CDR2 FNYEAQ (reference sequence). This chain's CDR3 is CASSLFEGGWDEQFF. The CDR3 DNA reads TGTGCTAGCAGCTTATTTGAGGGAGGGTGGGATGAGCAGTTCTTC. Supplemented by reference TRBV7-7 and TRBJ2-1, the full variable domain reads GAGVSQSPRYKVTKRGQDVTLRCDPISSHATLYWYQQALGQGPEFLTYFNYEAQPDKSGLPSDRFSAERPEGSISTLTIQRTEQRDSAMYRCASSLFEGGWDEQFFGPGTRLTVL.